This note documents a single T cell receptor beta chain sequence. This sample is drawn from a study of shared clonotypes between healthy human individuals. The germline V and J ends were trimmed by 4 bases and 4 bases, with 16 bases remaining between them. The CDR3 is 14 amino acids. The germline CDR1 and CDR2 sequences are GTSNPN and SVGIG (reference sequence). Approximately 220 ng DNA, 30,000 or so T cell genomes, went into each sorted-subset replicate PCR. The protocol was immunoSEQ multiplex PCR, while the TCRdb copy is restricted to in-frame clones and leaves out a portion. The data hold about 2.3 million clones, with 92% observed a single time.

The TCR originated in a man between 18 and 29 years old in good health. Some clones in this sample may be carry-over from other donors' samples. This sequence joins TRBV30 and TRBJ2-5; maybe TRBD1 (6 bases). Source material: naive CD4+ T cells from PBMCs. Subset noted: CD45RA+ positively selected. The CDR3 coding sequence is TGTGCCTGGAACCTTATTCAGGGGTCAGAGACCCAGTACTTC. Translated: CAWNLIQGSETQYF.